This TCR beta chain was identified during a study of quantifying T cell responses using KT2 cells. Whole-study context: RNA was reverse transcribed with TCR alpha and beta constant-region primers. A predetermined fluorescence threshold ended the second PCR, run as a qPCR.

This CDR3 region has 14 residues. V lost 6 bases to trimming and J lost 7 bases; unmatched junction nucleotides: 3. In germline, CDR1 is PRHDT, CDR2 FYEKMQ (reference sequence). This clonotype occurred a few times. Each cDNA got a UMI-containing oligo ligated at its 3' end. First-round PCR used about 4 cycles and beta primers RC1.1 and RC1.2 covering TRBC1 and TRBC2. TCRdb re-derived calls from the UMI-ligation and nested PCR reads in MiXCR, one entry per CDR3 protein. The sample lists some 48,000 distinct CDR3 sequences; 9.5% to 13% were seen once. The sample was PBMCs spiked with cells of the T cell clone KT2. This sequence was found in a human donor. The chain uses TRBV13 and TRBJ2-1; 13 bases agree with TRBD2. This CDR3 reads CASRGLAGVNEQFF. The CDR3 DNA follows: TGTGCCAGCAGAGGACTAGCGGGAGTAAATGAGCAGTTCTTC.